This T cell receptor (beta chain) is from a study of T cell repertoires in urothelial bladder cancer (dated by TCRdb to about 2019). About the study as a whole: Clinical stages of the 12 resected lesions were three cT0, three cTa, three cT1 and three cT2 or greater. Over ten patients with bladder lesions undergoing transurethral resection were identified prospectively. The study compared TCR repertoire clonality in bladder tumors with that in benign bladder inflammation. Eleven to twelve resected bladder lesions were studied, comprising urothelial carcinoma (UC+) and benign (UC-) specimens. The paper's findings and limits, for the study overall: In carcinoma specimens, one T-cell clone made up as much as 17% of infiltrating lymphocytes, versus 2% to 2.5% in benign specimens. The median percentage of tumor infiltrating lymphocytes was roughly 2.2% in carcinoma specimens and around 12% in benign specimens. Urothelial carcinoma specimens contained fewer T cells than benign specimens, with a median of approximately 5,100 versus 26,000.

For CDR1 and CDR2, the germline V gene lists KGHSH and LQKENI. V and J lose 3 bases and 7 bases, and a span of 6 bases separates them. The CDR3 covers 11 residues, taking in both the cysteine and the phenylalanine. Here the CDR3 DNA is all that survives: 33 bases in frame from base 1. The TCR beta chain CDR3 region was sequenced with the immunoSEQ assay. The original pipeline was this. For each specimen, the T-cell fraction, clonal dominance, and maximum TCR clone frequency were calculated. What TCRdb holds here is the immuneACCESS table cut down to in-frame rearrangements. Part of the clones is not present; checked against another copy, under half of the missing clones reflect an unresolved V gene, and the others are unexplained. V and J calls and clone size are copied from that table; D and trimming were computed from the DNA. Recorded for this sample are roughly 8,800 clones; less than 75% of them occurred a single time. The ten biggest clones cover about 33% of the sample.

Bladder lesion specimens were collected at transurethral resection and stored at -80C. DNA was extracted from bladder specimens collected at transurethral resection. Note on this clone: Its antigen target is currently unknown. It has no much larger one-base neighbor in the sample; base qualities were not kept.

Recombination joined TRBV18 with TRBJ1-1, with an unclear D gene assignment. Sequencing was performed on tumor-infiltrating cells from bladder cancer. This clonotype was sampled from a human donor with urothelial carcinoma. In nucleotide form, the sequence is TGTGCCAGCTCACCGGAACGTGAAGCTTTCTTT. This codes for CASSPEREAFF.